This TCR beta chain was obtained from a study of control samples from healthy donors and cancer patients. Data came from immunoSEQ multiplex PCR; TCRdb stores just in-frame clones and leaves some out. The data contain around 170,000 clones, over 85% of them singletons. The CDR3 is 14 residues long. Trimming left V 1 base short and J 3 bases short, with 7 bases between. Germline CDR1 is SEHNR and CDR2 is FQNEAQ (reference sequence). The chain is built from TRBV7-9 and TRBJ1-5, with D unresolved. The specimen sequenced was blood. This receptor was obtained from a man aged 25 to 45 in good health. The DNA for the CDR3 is TGTGCCAGCAGCTTAGGAGGAATCAATCAGCCCCAGCATTTT. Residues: CASSLGGINQPQHF.